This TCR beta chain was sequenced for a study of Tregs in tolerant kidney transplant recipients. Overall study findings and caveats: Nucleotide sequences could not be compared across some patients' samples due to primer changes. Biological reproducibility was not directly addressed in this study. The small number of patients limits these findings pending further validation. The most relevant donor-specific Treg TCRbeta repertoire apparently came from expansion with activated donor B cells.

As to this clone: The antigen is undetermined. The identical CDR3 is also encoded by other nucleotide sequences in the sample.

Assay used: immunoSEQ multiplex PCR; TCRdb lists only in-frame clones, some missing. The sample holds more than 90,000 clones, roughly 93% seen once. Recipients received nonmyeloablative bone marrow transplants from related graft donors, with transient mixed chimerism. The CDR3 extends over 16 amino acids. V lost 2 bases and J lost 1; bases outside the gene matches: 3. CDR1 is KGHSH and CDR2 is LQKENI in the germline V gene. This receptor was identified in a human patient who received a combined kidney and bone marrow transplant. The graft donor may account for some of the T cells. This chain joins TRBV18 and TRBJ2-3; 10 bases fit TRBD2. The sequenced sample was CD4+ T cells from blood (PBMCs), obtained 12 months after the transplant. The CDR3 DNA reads TGTGCCAGCTCACCAAGGCTAGCGGGAGGCACAGATACGCAGTATTTT. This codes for CASSPRLAGGTDTQYF.